Below, 3 T cell receptor beta chains from the same sample are listed, as sequenced in a study of vaccination effects on CD4 cells after COVID-19. Their recognized antigens are unknown. Peptide-pool stimulation followed by sequencing identified expanded antigen-specific CD4+ clonotypes in the ViraFEST assay. The culture ran for roughly ten days before CD4+ T cells were isolated. Each person got two doses of an mRNA SARS-CoV-2 vaccine, BNT162b2 or mRNA-1273. Using immunoSEQ multiplex PCR, the repertoire was profiled, and TCRdb retains in-frame clones only, with some absent. The sample carries 25,000 to 35,000 clones, less than 85% recorded once. The specimen comprised CD4+ T cells from PBMCs cultured with HCoV-NL63 spike peptides, sampled after COVID-19 vaccination. The receptor set was obtained from a human donor who received a COVID-19 vaccine.

This clone was picked up a small number of times. In nucleotides, the CDR3 is TGTGCCAGCAGTCAACCGACAGGGGTATCTGGAAACACCATATATTTT. It specifies CASSQPTGVSGNTIYF. The gene calls are TRBV28 and TRBJ1-3; 8 nucleotides line up with TRBD1. CDR3 size: 16 residues. Germline-derived CDR1 and CDR2 are MDHEN and SYDVKM. V was pared by 5 bases and J by 1 base, with 7 bases of the junction left unmatched. The full variable domain, in which reference TRBV28 and TRBJ1-3 provide the parts outside the CDR3, is DVKVTQSSRYLVKRTGEKVFLECVQDMDHENMFWYRQDPGLGLRLIYFSYDVKMKEKGDIPEGYSVSREKKERFSLILESASTNQTSMYLCASSQPTGVSGNTIYFGEGSWLTVV.

This chain joins TRBV29-1 and TRBJ1-1, with D unclear. Germline CDR1 is SQVTM and CDR2 is ANQGSEA. The CDR3 has 13 amino acids. V was shortened by 1 base and J by 0 bases, with 6 bases between the two germline ends. Here the CDR3 DNA reads TGCAGCGTTGAAGCGGGAATGAACACTGAAGCTTTCTTT. This gives the protein CSVEAGMNTEAFF. Full variable domain (outside the CDR3, taken from reference TRBV29-1 and TRBJ1-1): SAVISQKPSRDICQRGTSLTIQCQVDSQVTMMFWYRQQPGQSLTLIATANQGSEATYESGFVIDKFPISRPNLTFSTLTVSNMSPEDSSIYLCSVEAGMNTEAFFGQGTRLTVV.

The rearrangement links TRBV27 to TRBJ2-2; D perhaps matches TRBD1 (6 bases). Trimming cost V 8 bases and J 4 bases, with 26 bases left between them. This CDR3 region has 18 residues. Germline V gives CDR1 MNHEY, CDR2 SMNVEV (reference sequence). The CDR3 loop reads CASSILGAGTVRTGELFF. The CDR3 DNA reads TGTGCCAGCTCTATATTGGGGGCAGGAACCGTGCGCACCGGGGAGCTGTTTTTT.